These T cell receptor beta chains were read from a single sample in a study of cytomegalovirus exposure and HLA in healthy donors. The table came from immunoSEQ multiplex PCR; TCRdb's copy has only in-frame clones and leaves some out. The table lists approximately 150,000 clones, over 60% of them singletons. Input material: PBMCs. These TCRs come from a man in his forties or fifties in good health and CMV-seronegative. CDR3s include the opening cysteine and the closing phenylalanine or tryptophan. The D gene is left open where the match is weak. Size is omitted from some rows. Given values are once, few, many or a class for expanded clones.

v_call: TRBV5-1
d_call: .
clone_size: .
j_call: TRBJ2-7
cdr3_nt: TGCGCCAGCAGCTTGCGAGGCGGGCAGACCTACGAGCAGTACTTC
cdr3_aa: CASSLRGGQTYEQYF

v_call: TRBV9
d_call: .
clone_size: .
j_call: TRBJ2-1
cdr3_nt: TGTGCCAGCAGCGGACACGGGGTAAACAATGAGCAGTTCTTC
cdr3_aa: CASSGHGVNNEQFF

v_call: TRBV29-1
d_call: TRBD1
clone_size: .
j_call: TRBJ1-2
cdr3_nt: TGCAGCGTTGGCGGGACAGGGGCCTATGGCTACACCTTC
cdr3_aa: CSVGGTGAYGYTF

v_call: TRBV6-1
d_call: TRBD2
clone_size: .
j_call: TRBJ2-1
cdr3_nt: TGTGCCAGCAGAGGGACTAGCGGATACAATGAGCAGTTCTTC
cdr3_aa: CASRGTSGYNEQFF

v_call: TRBV28
d_call: TRBD1
clone_size: few
j_call: TRBJ1-1
cdr3_nt: TGTGCCAGCACTTTTGGCCTGGACAGGGGGAACACTGAAGCTTTCTTT
cdr3_aa: CASTFGLDRGNTEAFF

v_call: TRBV5-1
d_call: TRBD2
clone_size: .
j_call: TRBJ2-3
cdr3_nt: TGCGCCAGCAGCTTGAGAACTAGCGGGGGGATGCGGGATACGCAGTATTTT
cdr3_aa: CASSLRTSGGMRDTQYF

v_call: TRBV18
d_call: .
clone_size: .
j_call: TRBJ1-2
cdr3_nt: TGTGCCAGCTCACCCGAGCGGGGGCAGGATGGCTACACCTTC
cdr3_aa: CASSPERGQDGYTF

v_call: TRBV7-8
d_call: .
clone_size: .
j_call: TRBJ2-3
cdr3_nt: TGTGCCAGCAGCTCGCTTTATCCGGGGGCAGATACGCAGTATTTT
cdr3_aa: CASSSLYPGADTQYF

v_call: TRBV5-4
d_call: TRBD1
clone_size: .
j_call: TRBJ1-1
cdr3_nt: TGTGCCAGCAGCTCGGACAGGGGGCTTCCAGCTTTCTTT
cdr3_aa: CASSSDRGLPAFF

v_call: TRBV5-4
d_call: TRBD2
clone_size: few
j_call: TRBJ2-5
cdr3_nt: TGTGCCAGCAGCTCCCGGGACTACAAAGGGGCCCAGTACTTC
cdr3_aa: CASSSRDYKGAQYF

v_call: TRBV6-6
d_call: .
clone_size: .
j_call: TRBJ1-1
cdr3_nt: TGTGCCAGCCAGTATGGACATAGCAACACTGAAGCTTTCTTT
cdr3_aa: CASQYGHSNTEAFF

v_call: TRBV19
d_call: TRBD1
clone_size: .
j_call: TRBJ1-5
cdr3_nt: TGTGCCAGTAGAGACAGGGATCGTGGTCAGCCCCAGCATTTT
cdr3_aa: CASRDRDRGQPQHF

v_call: TRBV9
d_call: .
clone_size: .
j_call: TRBJ2-1
cdr3_nt: TGTGCCAGCAGCGTAGACCGGGGGACTGAGCAGTTCTTC
cdr3_aa: CASSVDRGTEQFF

v_call: TRBV5-4
d_call: .
clone_size: few
j_call: TRBJ2-2
cdr3_nt: TGTGCCAGCAGCCAAAAGAGGGCGGAGACCGGGGAGCTGTTTTTT
cdr3_aa: CASSQKRAETGELFF

v_call: TRBV6-5
d_call: .
clone_size: .
j_call: TRBJ1-2
cdr3_nt: TGTGCCAGCACTGGGGGGGGGCATAACTATGGCTACCCCTTC
cdr3_aa: CASTGGGHNYGYPF

v_call: TRBV5-1
d_call: .
clone_size: once
j_call: TRBJ2-3
cdr3_nt: TGCGCCAGCAGCCCGACATACCAGCGGGGCACAGATACGCAGTATTTT
cdr3_aa: CASSPTYQRGTDTQYF

v_call: TRBV5-1
d_call: .
clone_size: few
j_call: TRBJ2-5
cdr3_nt: TGCGCCAGCACCTACCGGGGATTCCAAGAGACCCAGTACTTC
cdr3_aa: CASTYRGFQETQYF

v_call: TRBV7-6
d_call: .
clone_size: .
j_call: TRBJ2-6
cdr3_nt: TGTGCCAGCAGCTTAGGCTCCGGTAACTCTGGGGCCAACGTCCTGACTTTC
cdr3_aa: CASSLGSGNSGANVLTF

v_call: TRBV27
d_call: .
clone_size: .
j_call: TRBJ1-1
cdr3_nt: TGTGCCAGCATTTCACCAGTGAGGATGAACACTGAAGCTTTCTTT
cdr3_aa: CASISPVRMNTEAFF

v_call: TRBV6-5
d_call: TRBD1
clone_size: .
j_call: TRBJ1-1
cdr3_nt: TGTGCCAGCAGTTACAGGGACAGGACTGAAGCTTTCTTT
cdr3_aa: CASSYRDRTEAFF

v_call: TRBV30
d_call: .
clone_size: few
j_call: TRBJ1-1
cdr3_nt: TGTGCCTCAAAGACAGATTTAATCGCTGAAGCTTTCTTT
cdr3_aa: CASKTDLIAEAFF

v_call: TRBV4-1
d_call: TRBD2
clone_size: .
j_call: TRBJ2-2
cdr3_nt: TGCGCCAGCAGCCAAGAAGGGAGGGTGAACACCGGGGAGCTGTTTTTT
cdr3_aa: CASSQEGRVNTGELFF

v_call: TRBV6-5
d_call: TRBD1
clone_size: .
j_call: TRBJ1-1
cdr3_nt: TGTGCCAGCAGCGACAGGGGCTCCCCGGTCACTGAAGCTTTCTTT
cdr3_aa: CASSDRGSPVTEAFF

v_call: TRBV19
d_call: TRBD2
clone_size: once
j_call: TRBJ2-7
cdr3_nt: TGTGCCAGTAGGAGACTAGCGTTACCTCCTACTTCCTACGAGCAGTACTTC
cdr3_aa: CASRRLALPPTSYEQYF

v_call: TRBV6-5
d_call: TRBD2
clone_size: .
j_call: TRBJ2-1
cdr3_nt: TGTGCCAGCAGTTACTCCGGGGGGATTGGAAATGAGCAGTTCTTC
cdr3_aa: CASSYSGGIGNEQFF

v_call: TRBV30
d_call: .
clone_size: .
j_call: TRBJ2-2
cdr3_nt: TGTGCCTGGAGTGCCCTCCGACAGGTCAACACCGGGGAGCTGTTTTTT
cdr3_aa: CAWSALRQVNTGELFF

v_call: TRBV7-9
d_call: TRBD1
clone_size: once
j_call: TRBJ1-3
cdr3_nt: TGTGCCAGCAGCTCGACAGGGAATCATGGAAACACCATATATTTT
cdr3_aa: CASSSTGNHGNTIYF

v_call: TRBV19
d_call: .
clone_size: .
j_call: TRBJ1-1
cdr3_nt: TGTGCCAGTAGTATACAGGCAGGGCTGGTGAACACTGAAGCTTTCTTT
cdr3_aa: CASSIQAGLVNTEAFF

v_call: TRBV19
d_call: TRBD1
clone_size: few
j_call: TRBJ1-5
cdr3_nt: TGTGCCAGTAGTCCCTCAGGGGGCCTTGGGCAGCCCCAGCATTTT
cdr3_aa: CASSPSGGLGQPQHF

v_call: TRBV6-5
d_call: .
clone_size: few
j_call: TRBJ1-1
cdr3_nt: TGTGCCAGCAGGGCAAGGGGTGGAGGGACTGAAGCTTTCTTT
cdr3_aa: CASRARGGGTEAFF

v_call: TRBV6-1
d_call: .
clone_size: .
j_call: TRBJ1-1
cdr3_nt: TGTGCCAGCAGTGAACCATCTCTCTGGGGCAGCACGGGAGGGGTCCTGGAAGCTTTCTTT
cdr3_aa: CASSEPSLWGSTGGVLEAFF

v_call: TRBV10-1
d_call: .
clone_size: few
j_call: TRBJ1-1
cdr3_nt: TGCGCCAGCAGACAGGGTTTGAACACTGAAGCTTTCTTT
cdr3_aa: CASRQGLNTEAFF

v_call: TRBV7-2
d_call: .
clone_size: .
j_call: TRBJ1-1
cdr3_nt: TGTGCCAGCAGCTTAAGCTCCAGGGCGAATGAAGCTTTCTTT
cdr3_aa: CASSLSSRANEAFF

v_call: TRBV28
d_call: TRBD1
clone_size: .
j_call: TRBJ1-5
cdr3_nt: TGTGCCAGCAGTTCAAAGGACAGGGGTGGAAGTCCCCAGCATTTT
cdr3_aa: CASSSKDRGGSPQHF

v_call: TRBV2
d_call: .
clone_size: .
j_call: TRBJ2-3
cdr3_nt: TGTGCCAGCAGTGAGACGACTAGCACAGATACGCAGTATTTT
cdr3_aa: CASSETTSTDTQYF

v_call: TRBV6-5
d_call: .
clone_size: few
j_call: TRBJ1-4
cdr3_nt: TGTGCCAGCAGACACCGCGAAAAACTGTTTTTT
cdr3_aa: CASRHREKLFF

v_call: TRBV27
d_call: TRBD1
clone_size: .
j_call: TRBJ1-1
cdr3_nt: TGTGCCAGCAGTTTATCGTCGGAGACAGGGCGCTTTGAAGCTTTCTTT
cdr3_aa: CASSLSSETGRFEAFF

v_call: TRBV29-1
d_call: TRBD1
clone_size: .
j_call: TRBJ2-7
cdr3_nt: TGCAGCGCTAGGACAGGGGGCAACTCCTACGAGCAGTACTTC
cdr3_aa: CSARTGGNSYEQYF

v_call: TRBV29-1
d_call: TRBD2
clone_size: .
j_call: TRBJ2-5
cdr3_nt: TGCAGCGTTGAAAGATCTAGCGGAGAGACCCAGTACTTC
cdr3_aa: CSVERSSGETQYF

v_call: TRBV29-1
d_call: .
clone_size: .
j_call: TRBJ2-3
cdr3_nt: TGCAGCGTTGATACTACTGGGGATACGCAGTATTTT
cdr3_aa: CSVDTTGDTQYF

v_call: TRBV4-1
d_call: .
clone_size: .
j_call: TRBJ1-2
cdr3_nt: TGCGCCAGCAGCCCACCCCCGGGGGCTAACTATGGCTACACCTTC
cdr3_aa: CASSPPPGANYGYTF

v_call: TRBV4-1
d_call: TRBD2
clone_size: .
j_call: TRBJ2-1
cdr3_nt: TGCGCCAGCAGCCCCTTGACTAGCCTCAATGAGCAGTTCTTC
cdr3_aa: CASSPLTSLNEQFF

v_call: TRBV6-1
d_call: TRBD1
clone_size: few
j_call: TRBJ1-3
cdr3_nt: TGTGCCAGCAGAGAGACAGGGGACGGAAACACCATATATTTT
cdr3_aa: CASRETGDGNTIYF

v_call: TRBV7-9
d_call: .
clone_size: .
j_call: TRBJ2-7
cdr3_nt: TGTGCCAGCAGCTTAGGGACTTGGGAGCAGTACTTC
cdr3_aa: CASSLGTWEQYF

v_call: TRBV7-9
d_call: .
clone_size: .
j_call: TRBJ2-5
cdr3_nt: TGTGCCAGCAGACAGGGAGGGAGCCAAGAGACCCAGTACTTC
cdr3_aa: CASRQGGSQETQYF

v_call: TRBV9
d_call: .
clone_size: .
j_call: TRBJ2-1
cdr3_nt: TGTGCCAGCAGCGTAGGTCGGACAGCCTACAATGAGCAGTTCTTC
cdr3_aa: CASSVGRTAYNEQFF

v_call: TRBV5-1
d_call: .
clone_size: few
j_call: TRBJ2-2
cdr3_nt: TGCGCCAGCAGTTGGTATGGGCTTACGAACACCGGGGAGCTGTTTTTT
cdr3_aa: CASSWYGLTNTGELFF

v_call: TRBV6-1
d_call: TRBD1
clone_size: .
j_call: TRBJ1-5
cdr3_nt: TGTGCCAGCAGGGCAGGGGGCCCCCCGTATCAGCCCCAGCATTTT
cdr3_aa: CASRAGGPPYQPQHF

v_call: TRBV2
d_call: .
clone_size: .
j_call: TRBJ1-5
cdr3_nt: TGTGCCAGCAGGAAGACAGGAAATAATCAGCCCCAGCATTTT
cdr3_aa: CASRKTGNNQPQHF

v_call: TRBV7-6
d_call: TRBD1
clone_size: .
j_call: TRBJ2-3
cdr3_nt: TGTGCCAGCAGCACCAGACAGGGCATGTCTGGCACAGATACGCAGTATTTT
cdr3_aa: CASSTRQGMSGTDTQYF

v_call: TRBV5-1
d_call: .
clone_size: .
j_call: TRBJ1-2
cdr3_nt: TGCGCCAGCAGCCCCGATGGGCATGGCTACACCTTC
cdr3_aa: CASSPDGHGYTF

v_call: TRBV19
d_call: TRBD2
clone_size: .
j_call: TRBJ2-7
cdr3_nt: TGTGCCAGTAGTAATAGACTAGCGCCCAACCCGGGGAACGAGCAGTACTTC
cdr3_aa: CASSNRLAPNPGNEQYF